This T cell receptor (beta chain) was observed in a study of cytomegalovirus exposure and HLA in healthy donors. CDR3 length: 16 residues. Germline trimming cut 1 base from V and 5 bases from J; bases unmatched to any gene: 4. CDR1 and CDR2 from the germline V gene are LNHDA and SQIVND (reference sequence). About this clone: Its antigen is not identified.

Sequencing used immunoSEQ multiplex PCR; TCRdb keeps in-frame clones, though not all of them. The repertoire has about 330,000 clones, about nine tenths of them found once; the top ten carry about 0.8%. The donors formed part of the approximately 120-subject validation cohort, distinct from the approximately 670-subject first cohort. The study's findings and limits: Associated with cytomegalovirus, according to the listing, were about 160 TCR beta chains. First-cohort TCR clusters tended to co-occur in the 120 or so validation repertoires, a later analysis found. In vitro, three CMV-associated chains proved specific for CMV antigens.

Material for sequencing was PBMCs. The sequence derives from a woman younger than 30 in good health and CMV-seronegative. This rearrangement joins TRBV19 to TRBJ2-5; 13 bases are a match to TRBD2. This chain's CDR3 is CASSIGGLAGEETQYF. For the CDR3, the DNA is TGTGCCAGTAGTATAGGAGGACTAGCGGGAGAGGAGACCCAGTACTTC.